The sequence of this T cell receptor (beta chain) was determined in a study of OX40 agonist ivuxolimab in advanced cancers. At the level of the whole study: Ivuxolimab, which targeted the costimulatory receptor OX40 (CD134), was an agonistic, fully human IgG2 monoclonal antibody. Partial responses were achieved by three dose-escalation patients, of whom one had hepatocellular carcinoma and two had cutaneous melanoma. In the dose-escalation cohort, 65% to 85% of patients were male, and the mean age was roughly 60 years with a range of roughly 20 to 80. Of the roughly 52 dose-escalation patients, hepatocellular carcinoma was present in 19, melanoma in roughly 15, renal cell carcinoma in 9 and head and neck cancer in 9. Prior anti-PD-1, anti-PD-L1 or anti-CTLA-4 therapy was permitted, and 40% of dose-escalation patients had received checkpoint inhibitors. The paper covers the monotherapy dose-escalation part of the phase I ivuxolimab trial, which included N of about 56 patients. Peripheral TCRbeta sequencing was intended to test whether TCR sequence diversity was altered and clonal T-cell expansion was caused by ivuxolimab. Intravenous ivuxolimab was administered to patients every 2 weeks at six dose levels: 0.01, 0.1, 0.3, 1.5, 3 and 10 mg/kg.

Genomic DNA was isolated from the sorted cells so that the TCRbeta CDR3 region could be sequenced. The immunoSEQ Assay was used to sequence the TCRbeta CDR3 regions. This immuneACCESS table, as held by TCRdb, lists in-frame sequences with V and J called but not all clones. Of the missing ones, under half trace to an unresolved V gene in checked studies; the others have no known cause. Here the sample has some 25,000 clones; 75% to 90% occur a single time. 9.5% to 10% of the sample comes from the top ten. Findings and caveats that apply to the study as a whole: In the 0.1-3.0 mg/kg groups, partial responders were among the patients with the lowest normalized peripheral clonal expansion, particularly in CD8+ T cells. Antigen specificity was not determined for the clonally expanded peripheral T cells. At doses of 0.1 to 3.0 mg/kg, clonal expansion of both CD4+ and CD8+ T cells in blood was seen between baseline and week 6. Low levels of normalized T-cell clonal expansion were also shown by some nonresponding patients. After ivuxolimab, more expanded clones were found on average in CD8+ T cells than in CD4+ T cells.

Per the germline V gene, SGHTA is the CDR1 and FQGNSA is the CDR2. Trimming takes 0 bases from V and 5 bases from J, and the germline ends sit 11 bases apart. The CDR3 sequence holds 14 residues, the cysteine and phenylalanine included. Here the CDR3 DNA is all that survives: 42 bases in frame from base 1. Patients with autoimmune disease history or receiving systemic immunosuppression were excluded from the trial. In every dose cohort, peripheral blood was drawn for TCR sequencing at baseline, cycle 4 day 1, and cycle 7 day 1. The samples were taken from a phase I, first-in-human, multicenter, open-label dose-escalation trial of ivuxolimab. Adults with locally advanced or metastatic melanoma, renal cell, hepatocellular, or head and neck squamous cell carcinoma were enrolled in the trial. CD4+ and CD8+ T cells were sorted separately from peripheral blood before TCR sequencing. Notes on this clone: This clone's antigen is unknown. No much larger clone is present one base from it, and per-base qualities are unavailable.

The sequence came from an adult with an advanced solid tumor such as melanoma, head and neck, liver or kidney cancer. The sequenced sample was CD4+ or CD8+ T cells sorted from blood, obtained in a trial of the OX40 agonist ivuxolimab. Rearrangement joined TRBV7-2 to TRBJ2-7; too little of a D gene remains to name it. The CDR3 reads as follows: CASSLAGRTHEQYF. The DNA is TGTGCCAGCAGCTTAGCCGGACGGACCCACGAGCAGTACTTC.